The T cell receptor beta chain described here comes from a study of early T cells in non-severe SARS-CoV-2 infection. Study-level background: Bulk RNA taken from unsorted whole blood was sequenced, leaving chains unpaired.

The length of the CDR3 is 14 residues. CDR1 MNHEY and CDR2 SMNVEV come from the germline V gene (reference sequence). With 6 bases removed from V and 0 bases from J, the gap between germline ends came to 10 bases. Points on this clonotype: What it binds is not known.

The protocol attached unique molecular identifiers to individual cDNA molecules. One entry per CDR3 protein, called by TCRdb with MiXCR from the 5' RACE reads. Here the sample spans 95,000 to 100,000 distinct CDR3 sequences, about 10% being singletons. Regarding the study as a whole: Private and CD4 specificities were missed by VDJdb matching, skewed to anti-spike CD8.

The receptor was derived from an adult who was a healthcare worker with PCR-confirmed SARS-CoV-2 infection or an uninfected control (not recorded which). The chain recombines TRBV27 with TRBJ2-3, with TRBD1 as a possible D gene (6 bases). Sequencing was carried out using whole blood. The CDR3 coding sequence is TGTGCCAGCAGGATGACAGGCAGCACAGATACGCAGTATTTT. This gives the protein CASRMTGSTDTQYF.